The clone carrying this TCR beta chain was counted ten times or more. Antigen unknown. The sample is drawn from a study of CD8 T cells in ankylosing spondylitis. The study, taken as a whole, reports: Disease-linked clones were reportedly significantly enriched in matched ankylosing spondylitis synovial fluid. Disease-linked clones bore a CD8+ phenotype, appearing relatively rarely in peripheral blood.

V lost 4 bases and J 5 bases, leaving 11 bases between the germline ends. CDR1 and CDR2 (germline): SGHTA, FQGNSA. This CDR3 is 13 amino acids long. TCRdb passed the 5' RACE reads through MiXCR, listing each CDR3 protein once. This sample yields approximately 260,000 distinct CDR3 sequences, of which around 9.1% are seen a single time; 6.5% to 7% belongs to the top ten. Sequencing input: blood, either unsorted or a sorted T cell fraction (not recorded which). The V call is TRBV7-2, the J call TRBJ2-5; D remains unclear. The receptor comes from a male donor with ankylosing spondylitis or in good health (not recorded which). The CDR3 reads CASSYGSAETQYF. CDR3 in DNA: TGTGCCAGCAGCTACGGAAGTGCGGAGACCCAGTACTTC.